Shown below are 24 T cell receptor beta chains from a single sample sequenced in a study of OX40 agonist ivuxolimab in advanced cancers. Library preparation was by the immunoSEQ multiplex PCR assay. TCRdb carries this immuneACCESS record with in-frame sequences only. Its versions omit some clonotypes, under half of them owing to an unresolved V gene in the studies checked, with the rest unexplained. A total of around 24,000 clones appear in this sample, 70% to 90% of them only once. The ten largest clones capture approximately 26% of the sample. Sequencing was performed on CD4+ or CD8+ T cells sorted from blood, taken in a trial of the OX40 agonist ivuxolimab. The receptors shown here come from an adult with an advanced solid tumor such as melanoma, head and neck, liver or kidney cancer.

Written as DNA, the CDR3 is TGTGCCAGCAGTCCCCCCGGGGATACGCAGTATTTT. Protein product: CASSPPGDTQYF. The chain combines TRBV27 with TRBJ2-3; D is ambiguous. With 5 bases removed from V and 6 bases from J, the gap between germline ends came to 9 bases. Germline loops: CDR1 MNHEY, CDR2 SMNVEV (reference sequence). The CDR3 spans 12 residues.

The rearrangement uses TRBV27 and TRBJ2-3; no clear D gene. Germline V gene data show CDR1 as MNHEY and CDR2 as SMNVEV (reference sequence). Trimming pared 5 bases from V and 4 bases from J, leaving 10 bases between. This CDR3 region has 13 residues. CDR3 sequence (DNA): TGTGCCAGCAGTCCCCCTCTTCCAGATACGCAGTATTTT. This codes for CASSPPLPDTQYF.

This clone was detected only once. This sequence joins TRBV29-1 and TRBJ2-7; TRBD1 aligns across 8 bases. The CDR3 runs to 13 residues. Germline V CDR1 and CDR2: SQVTM, ANQGSEA. After removal of 6 bases from V and 0 bases from J, the junction contained 4 bases not matched to a gene. The CDR3 loop reads CSVRDRSSYEQYF. CDR3 sequence (DNA): TGCAGCGTCCGGGACAGGAGCTCCTACGAGCAGTACTTC.

This chain joins TRBV6-4 and TRBJ2-3; the D gene is possibly TRBD2 (6 bases). CDR1 and CDR2 from the germline V gene are MRHNA and SNTAGT. Trimming removed 6 bases at V and 3 bases at J, with 13 bases between. The CDR3 is 14 amino acids. The CDR3 coding sequence is TGTGCCAGCAGCGACGGGCGGGATACAGATACGCAGTATTTT. The encoded protein is CASSDGRDTDTQYF.

The chain is built from TRBV4-1 and TRBJ2-7, with D possibly TRBD2 on 5 matching bases. Germline values: CDR1 MGHRA, CDR2 YSYEKL. V was pared by 3 bases and J by 0 bases, with 24 bases between. The CDR3 is 19 amino acids. Written as DNA, the CDR3 is TGCGCCAGCAGCCATCCGGGGTTAAAGGCAGGCGCCAGCTCCTACGAGCAGTACTTC. Encoded protein: CASSHPGLKAGASSYEQYF.

This clone rates as medium-sized. The chain recombines TRBV14 with TRBJ2-1; TRBD1 is a possible D gene (5 bases). Germline V lookup: CDR1 SGHDN, CDR2 FVKESK. The CDR3 loop spans 12 amino acids. V lost 1 base to trimming and J lost 9 bases, with 7 bases between them. CDR3 sequence reads: CASSQAGFEQFF. In DNA form, the CDR3 reads TGTGCCAGCAGCCAAGCAGGGTTTGAGCAGTTCTTC.

This clone has a handful of counts. The chain has TRBV7-7 and TRBJ2-5; D unclear. Between the trimmed V and J ends, which lost 2 bases and 1 base, there was a span of 5 bases. There are 13 residues in the CDR3. The V gene's germline CDR1 is SSHAT and CDR2 FNYEAQ (reference sequence). This CDR3 is CASSLYRQETQYF. CDR3 DNA sequence: TGTGCCAGCAGCTTATATCGCCAAGAGACCCAGTACTTC.

J is TRBJ1-2 and V is TRBV5-8; no clear D gene. This CDR3 contains 15 residues. The V gene lost 1 base and the J gene lost 0 bases, with 10 bases spanning the gap. CDR1 SGHTS and CDR2 YDEGEE come from the germline V gene. The CDR3 nucleotides read TGTGCCAGCAGCTTGCAGCAGTCGGCTAACTATGGCTACACCTTC. Translating gives CASSLQQSANYGYTF.

The chain has TRBV7-9 and TRBJ2-7, with D unresolved. The CDR3 spans 12 residues. CDR1 SEHNR and CDR2 FQNEAQ come from the germline V gene (reference sequence). Deletions cut 4 bases from V and 6 bases from J, with 10 bases between. This CDR3 is CASSSLAPEQYF. DNA of the CDR3: TGTGCCAGCAGCTCTCTTGCTCCCGAGCAGTACTTC.

The CDR3 region has the DNA TGTGCCAGCAGCCCAACGGGAGGGGGCATCTACGAGCAGTACTTC. Residues: CASSPTGGGIYEQYF. J is TRBJ2-7 and V is TRBV14, with a weak D call TRBD2 (8 bases). This CDR3 comprises 15 residues. With 4 bases removed from V and 3 bases from J, the gap between germline ends came to 16 bases. In germline, CDR1 is SGHDN, CDR2 FVKESK.

The count of this clone is one. The V call is TRBV5-6, the J call TRBJ2-5, with 10 bases that match TRBD1. The germline gives CDR1 SGHDT, CDR2 YYEEEE. The V gene end was trimmed by 4 bases and the J gene end by 5 bases; junction bases not matched to a gene: 8. This CDR3 contains 15 residues. The CDR3 sequence: CASSPDRGPMETQYF. The CDR3, as DNA: TGTGCCAGCAGCCCCGACAGGGGGCCAATGGAGACCCAGTACTTC.

The chain is built from TRBV6-5 and TRBJ1-2; D possibly corresponds to TRBD1 (6 bases). Germline V gene lookup returns CDR1 MNHEY and CDR2 SVGAGI. V was pared by 2 bases and J by 3 bases, with 7 bases between. The CDR3 covers 13 residues. CDR3 sequence: CASSYRQDYGYTF. For the CDR3, the DNA is TGTGCCAGCAGTTACCGACAGGACTATGGCTACACCTTC.

This clone occurred once. The CDR3 nucleotides are TGTGCCAGCAGTGAAATCCCCGCTACAGGGGGCGTTGGGTCACCCCTCCACTTT. Translation gives CASSEIPATGGVGSPLHF. The chain links TRBV6-1 to TRBJ1-6; 9 nucleotides align to TRBD1. Germline values: CDR1 MNHNS, CDR2 SASEGT. There are 18 residues in the CDR3. After removal of 2 bases from V and 10 bases from J, the junction contained 15 bases not matched to a gene.

This clone was observed a single time. The genes are TRBV27 and TRBJ2-7; tentative D call: TRBD1 (5 bases). CDR1 MNHEY and CDR2 SMNVEV come from the germline V gene (reference sequence). This CDR3 region has 13 residues. The V and J ends lost 0 bases and 6 bases respectively, with 9 bases between them. CDR3 amino acids: CASSLSDTTEQYF. DNA for the CDR3: TGTGCCAGCAGTTTATCGGACACGACCGAGCAGTACTTC.

In DNA form, the CDR3 reads TGTGCCAGCAGCTTACCGGGGGTCTACGAGCAGTACTTC. It translates to CASSLPGVYEQYF. V gene TRBV11-2 combines with J gene TRBJ2-7; TRBD2 is a possible D gene (6 bases). There are 13 residues in the CDR3. Germline CDR1 is SGHAT and CDR2 is FQNNGV. Trimming shortened V by 2 bases and J by 3 bases, and 8 bases separated the two germline ends.

This clone was counted a single time. This chain connects TRBV4-1 to TRBJ1-2; the match to TRBD1 covers 9 bases. The CDR3 loop spans 15 amino acids. Germline values: CDR1 MGHRA, CDR2 YSYEKL. V lost 7 bases and J lost 4; bases outside the gene matches: 10. In DNA form, the CDR3 reads TGCGCCAGCACCCCGGGACAGGGAAGCGGCTATGGCTACACCTTC. Its translation: CASTPGQGSGYGYTF.

The V gene is TRBV6-1, the J gene TRBJ2-1; the match to TRBD2 covers 11 bases. This CDR3 spans 14 amino acids. Germline V gives CDR1 MNHNS, CDR2 SASEGT. With 4 bases clipped from V and 5 bases from J, the junction kept 1 base outside the gene matches. In DNA, the CDR3 is TGTGCCAGCAGTGTAGCGGGGGGGCACAATGAGCAGTTCTTC. The encoded protein is CASSVAGGHNEQFF.

The chain recombines TRBV23-1 with TRBJ2-2, with no clear D. TRBV23-1 is annotated as an ORF whose role is uncertain. The CDR3 is 16 residues long. V lost 0 bases and J 7 bases, leaving 15 bases between the germline ends. In DNA form, the CDR3 reads TGCGCCAGCAGTCAATCCAGAGCTCAAAGGAGCGGGGAGCTGTTTTTT. This encodes CASSQSRAQRSGELFF.

CDR3: CASSLGGTTEAFF. The CDR3 bases are TGTGCCAGCAGCTTAGGGGGGACCACTGAAGCTTTCTTT. This chain joins TRBV11-2 and TRBJ1-1; possible D gene TRBD1, 5 bases. This CDR3 spans 13 amino acids. V was cut by 1 base and J by 4 bases, with 7 bases left in between. Germline V gives CDR1 SGHAT, CDR2 FQNNGV. The full variable domain, rest sourced from reference TRBV11-2 and TRBJ1-1, is EAGVAQSPRYKIIEKRQSVAFWCNPISGHATLYWYQQILGQGPKLLIQFQNNGVVDDSQLPKDRFSAERLKGVDSTLKIQPAKLEDSAVYLCASSLGGTTEAFFGQGTRLTVV.

V is TRBV2 and J is TRBJ2-3, with TRBD2 as a possible D gene (6 bases). The CDR3 extends over 12 amino acids. Per germline, CDR1 SNHLY and CDR2 FYNNEI. Trimming shortened V by 8 bases and J by 6 bases, and 12 bases separated the two germline ends. The CDR3 nucleotides read TGTGCCAGCGAGGCGGGGCTCGATACGCAGTATTTT. Its translation: CASEAGLDTQYF.

The chain joins TRBV13 to TRBJ2-2; D tentatively reads TRBD1 or TRBD2 (5 bases each). The V end lost 1 base, the J end lost 1 base, and 10 bases lay between the germline ends. Looked up from germline, CDR1 is PRHDT and CDR2 is FYEKMQ (reference sequence). The CDR3 sequence is 16 residues long. CDR3 region: CASSLEEGLNTGELFF. The DNA of the CDR3 is TGTGCCAGCAGCTTAGAAGAGGGGCTGAACACCGGGGAGCTGTTTTTT.

The chain is built from TRBV19 and TRBJ2-2; TRBD1 might be the D (6 bases). V lost 3 bases to trimming and J lost 4 bases, with 12 bases between them. Germline V gene lookup returns CDR1 LNHDA and CDR2 SQIVND (reference sequence). This CDR3 spans 15 amino acids. The CDR3 spells CASSMAGDGTGELFF. The DNA for the CDR3 is TGTGCCAGTAGTATGGCAGGGGACGGCACCGGGGAGCTGTTTTTT.

The chain is built from TRBV10-3 and TRBJ2-7; no clear D gene. Trimming pared 0 bases from V and 2 bases from J, leaving 11 bases between. Germline V gives CDR1 ENHRY, CDR2 SYGVKD. This CDR3 region has 15 residues. CDR3 region: CAISESLGVAYEQYF. The CDR3 DNA reads TGTGCCATCAGTGAGTCCCTCGGAGTAGCCTACGAGCAGTACTTC.

The CDR3 is CASSSGLSSYEQYF. Written as DNA, the CDR3 is TGTGCCAGCAGCTCAGGGTTGAGCTCCTACGAGCAGTACTTC. This sequence joins TRBV2 and TRBJ2-5; tentatively, D is TRBD1 (5 bases). Matching the DNA end better, TRBJ2-7 makes the J call doubtful. Germline values: CDR1 SNHLY, CDR2 FYNNEI. The CDR3 runs 14 residues.